These 14 T cell receptor beta chains came from one sample sequenced in a study of early T cells in non-severe SARS-CoV-2 infection. TCRdb processed the 5' RACE reads anew with MiXCR; each CDR3 protein has one entry. Of roughly 28,000 distinct CDR3 sequences in the sample, around 4.4% were seen once. Specimen: whole blood. All receptors derive from an adult who was a healthcare worker with PCR-confirmed SARS-CoV-2 infection or an uninfected control (not recorded which).

Only a few counts were recorded for this clonotype. This rearrangement joins TRBV28 to TRBJ1-5, with D possibly being TRBD1 (5 bases). With 6 bases removed from V and 6 bases from J, the gap between germline ends came to 9 bases. The CDR3 is 12 residues long. The germline gives CDR1 MDHEN, CDR2 SYDVKM. The CDR3 loop reads CASRARGQPQHF. The CDR3 region has the DNA TGTGCCAGCAGGGCAAGGGGTCAGCCCCAGCATTTT. The full variable domain, its missing parts supplied by reference TRBV28 and TRBJ1-5, is DVKVTQSSRYLVKRTGEKVFLECVQDMDHENMFWYRQDPGLGLRLIYFSYDVKMKEKGDIPEGYSVSREKKERFSLILESASTNQTSMYLCASRARGQPQHFGDGTRLSIL.

This clonotype was detected many times. The chain joins TRBV12-3 or TRBV12-4 to TRBJ2-1, with D unresolved. Trimming took off 0 bases at V and 6 bases at J, with 12 bases between the two ends. The CDR3 loop spans 15 amino acids. In nucleotides, the CDR3 is TGTGCCAGCAGTTTAGCGCTCAACTGGGGCAATGAGCAGTTCTTC. Amino acid sequence: CASSLALNWGNEQFF.

V usage is TRBV5-4 and J usage is TRBJ2-7, with 9 bases that match TRBD2. The germline V gene encodes CDR1 SGHNT and CDR2 YYREEE (reference sequence). The CDR3 consists of 15 residues. The J segment lost 4 bases and the V segment lost 0 bases, leaving 5 bases of the junction unmatched. The CDR3: CASSLAATSGYEQYF. Written as DNA, the CDR3 is TGTGCCAGCAGCTTGGCCGCGACTAGCGGATACGAGCAGTACTTC. Based on the CDR3 plus reference TRBV5-4 and TRBJ2-7, the full variable domain is ETGVTQSPTHLIKTRGQQVTLRCSSQSGHNTVSWYQQALGQGPQFIFQYYREEENGRGNFPPRFSGLQFPNYSSELNVNALELDDSALYLCASSLAATSGYEQYFGPGTRLTVT.

This clonotype was recorded many times. The CDR3 sequence is CASSEGATNEKLFF. The CDR3 nucleotides are TGTGCCAGCAGCGAGGGAGCAACTAATGAAAAACTGTTTTTT. The chain uses TRBV28 and TRBJ1-4; D unclear. This CDR3 region has 14 residues. V was pared by 6 bases and J by 0 bases, with 8 bases between. The V gene's germline CDR1 is MDHEN and CDR2 SYDVKM.

This clonotype was observed at least ten times. The genes are TRBV7-9 and TRBJ2-7; 7 nucleotides agree with TRBD1. There are 14 residues in the CDR3. Germline loops: CDR1 SEHNR, CDR2 FQNEAQ (reference sequence). V lost 4 bases and J lost 1; bases outside the gene matches: 4. CDR3 nucleotide sequence: TGTGCCAGCAGCTCGCAGACAGGGTCCTACGAGCAGTACTTC. Its protein is CASSSQTGSYEQYF.

The chain has TRBV28 and TRBJ1-2; D is perhaps TRBD1 (5 bases). CDR3 size: 15 residues. Per the germline V gene, CDR1 is MDHEN and CDR2 is SYDVKM. The V and J ends lost 6 bases and 4 bases respectively, with 18 bases between them. The DNA of the CDR3 is TGTGCCAGCAGCCGAAGGGCAGGGCGATCCTATGGCTACACCTTC. Translating it yields CASSRRAGRSYGYTF.

In its sample, this clonotype was seen many times. The chain uses TRBV19 and TRBJ2-3, with D possibly being TRBD1 or TRBD2 (6 bases each). The CDR3 loop spans 14 amino acids. CDR1 LNHDA and CDR2 SQIVND come from the germline V gene (reference sequence). Between the trimmed V and J ends, which lost 4 bases and 8 bases, there was a span of 16 bases. This CDR3 reads CASSTNAGGGTQYF. The CDR3, as DNA: TGTGCCAGTAGTACCAACGCTGGAGGGGGTACGCAGTATTTT.

This clonotype was picked up many times. V usage is TRBV7-2 and J usage is TRBJ2-1; 12 nucleotides align to TRBD2. The CDR3 totals 15 residues. The germline CDR1 and CDR2 sequences are SGHTA and FQGNSA. Losses at the gene ends were 5 bases for V and 6 bases for J; bases not matched to a gene: 5. CDR3 protein: CASSRGLAGSNEQFF. The CDR3 coding sequence is TGTGCCAGCAGCCGCGGACTAGCGGGATCCAATGAGCAGTTCTTC.

This clonotype came up many times. This chain connects TRBV20-1 to TRBJ2-7; no clear D. Germline assignment: CDR1 DFQATT and CDR2 SNEGSKA (reference sequence). V shed 4 bases and J shed 0 bases, with 13 bases lying between them. CDR3 size: 14 residues. CDR3 nucleotide sequence: TGCAGTGCTAAGATGGACCTCTACTCCTACGAGCAGTACTTC. As protein: CSAKMDLYSYEQYF.

This clonotype was picked up many times. This CDR3 reads CSARFSQGAGEQYF. The CDR3 nucleotides read TGCAGTGCTAGATTTTCACAGGGGGCGGGCGAGCAGTACTTC. V gene TRBV20-1 combines with J gene TRBJ2-7, with TRBD1 matching over 9 bases. The germline V gene has CDR1 DFQATT and CDR2 SNEGSKA (reference sequence). CDR3 length equals 14 residues. V was clipped by 2 bases and J by 6 bases; unmatched bases: 8.

This clonotype occurred many times. The chain couples TRBV9 to TRBJ2-1, with 8 bases that match TRBD2. In germline, CDR1 is SGDLS, CDR2 YYNGEE. This CDR3 is 14 amino acids long. With V trimmed by 0 bases and J by 8 bases, 4 bases remained unmatched. CDR3 in amino acids: CASSVGGTSYEQFF. CDR3 nucleotide sequence: TGTGCCAGCAGCGTAGGGGGGACTAGTTATGAGCAGTTCTTC.

For this clonotype: This may stem from a read error, because a much larger clone lies one nucleotide away. The chain carries TRBV29-1 and TRBJ2-1, with 8 bases aligning to TRBD2. The CDR3 contains 14 residues. The J segment lost 3 bases and the V segment lost 6 bases, leaving 7 bases of the junction unmatched. Germline values: CDR1 SQVTM, CDR2 ANQGSEA. As DNA, the CDR3 is TGCAGCGTAAAGCGGGAGAACAACTACAATGAGCAGTTCTTC. Translation: CSVKRENNYNEQFF.

On this clonotype: With a much larger clone just one base away, this may be a read error. The V gene is TRBV19, the J gene TRBJ2-3, with 10 bases matching TRBD2. This CDR3 region has 14 residues. The V segment lost 6 bases and the J segment 4 bases; nucleotides outside the gene matches: 4. Per the germline V gene, CDR1 is LNHDA and CDR2 is SQIVND (reference sequence). CDR3 DNA: TGTGCCAGTAGGGCTAGCGGGGGCGCAGATACGCAGTATTTT. Protein product: CASRASGGADTQYF.

This clonotype was counted ten times or more. The gene calls are TRBV4-2 and TRBJ2-1; possibly TRBD1 or TRBD2 for D (5 bases each). CDR3 length equals 15 residues. CDR1 is LGHNA, CDR2 YNFKEQ, per germline. Trimming shortened V by 0 bases and J by 7 bases, and 13 bases separated the two germline ends. CDR3 nucleotide sequence: TGTGCCAGCAGCCAAGAAGGGACCCCGCGTAATGAGCAGTTCTTC. Translated: CASSQEGTPRNEQFF.